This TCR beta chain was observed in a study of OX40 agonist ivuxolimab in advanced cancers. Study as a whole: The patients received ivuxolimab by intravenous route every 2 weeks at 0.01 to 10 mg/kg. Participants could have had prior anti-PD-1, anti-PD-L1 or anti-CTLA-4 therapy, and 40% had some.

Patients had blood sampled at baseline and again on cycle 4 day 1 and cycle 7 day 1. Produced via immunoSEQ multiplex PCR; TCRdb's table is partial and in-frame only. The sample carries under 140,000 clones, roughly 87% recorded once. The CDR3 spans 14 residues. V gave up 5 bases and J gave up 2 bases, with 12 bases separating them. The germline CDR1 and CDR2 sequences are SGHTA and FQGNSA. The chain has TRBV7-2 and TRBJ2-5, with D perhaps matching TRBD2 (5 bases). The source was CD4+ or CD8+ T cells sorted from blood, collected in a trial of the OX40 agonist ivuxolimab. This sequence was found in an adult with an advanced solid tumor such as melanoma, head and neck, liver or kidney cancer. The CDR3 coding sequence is TGTGCCAGCAGCCGCGGACTTAATCAAGAGACCCAGTACTTC. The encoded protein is CASSRGLNQETQYF.